This TCR beta chain was sequenced in a study of blood T cell repertoires in COVID-19. Across the study: Sample material is recorded as cDNA or gDNA derived from T cells, B-cell-depleted T cells, or PBMCs.

Produced via immunoSEQ multiplex PCR; TCRdb's table is partial and in-frame only. The table records 300,000 to 400,000 clones, roughly nine tenths of them present only once. The germline V gene has CDR1 ENHRY and CDR2 SYGVKD. The CDR3 length is 18 residues. V gave up 2 bases and J gave up 4 bases; unmatched junction bases: 11. The rearrangement links TRBV10-3 to TRBJ1-6, with TRBD1 matching over 7 bases. Sequenced: PBMCs or T cells enriched from blood (not recorded which). The sequence came from a man aged 55 to 69 who had recovered from COVID-19. The CDR3 protein is CAISERALAGGYNSPLHF. The CDR3 DNA is TGTGCCATCAGTGAGCGGGCATTGGCAGGGGGATATAATTCACCCCTCCACTTT.